A single sample gave rise to the 30 T cell receptor beta chains below, sequenced in a study of CD4 T cells in relation to SARS-CoV-2 and coronaviruses. Sequenced by immunoSEQ multiplex PCR; TCRdb stores in-frame clones only, minus some. This table has about 15,000 clones, roughly 82% appearing once. Unexposed donor CD4+ T cells date from about 2011-2018, before the COVID-19 pandemic. CD4+ T cells were isolated from the cells after around 9 days of culture. Their antigens are not known. The material sequenced was CD4+ T cells from PBMCs, cultured in vitro. These receptors came from a human donor in good health.

The CDR3 spells CAWSVDGETQYF. DNA of the CDR3: TGTGCCTGGAGTGTGGATGGTGAGACCCAGTACTTC. The chain joins TRBV30 to TRBJ2-5; D not certain. The V end was cut by 0 bases, the J end by 5 bases, with 7 bases between. In germline, CDR1 is GTSNPN, CDR2 SVGIG (reference sequence). This CDR3 is 12 amino acids long.

The rearrangement uses TRBV7-9 and TRBJ2-5; 7 nucleotides agree with TRBD1. J gave up 7 bases and V 5 bases, and 7 bases lay outside the gene matches. The CDR3 has 13 residues. Germline CDR1 is SEHNR and CDR2 is FQNEAQ (reference sequence). DNA of the CDR3: TGTGCCAGCAGCATCGGGCCAGGGGGGACCCAGTACTTC. Protein product: CASSIGPGGTQYF.

The chain joins TRBV18 to TRBJ1-6; 7 bases agree with TRBD1. The V gene's germline CDR1 is KGHSH and CDR2 LQKENI. Trimming took 1 base from V and 5 from J; bases not matched to a gene: 2. CDR3 length: 15 residues. Written as DNA, the CDR3 is TGTGCCAGCTCACCACGGCAGGGGGATAATTCACCCCTCCACTTT. The encoded protein is CASSPRQGDNSPLHF.

The rearrangement joins TRBV4-3 to TRBJ1-3; D is unresolved. V gave up 0 bases and J gave up 7 bases, with 7 bases separating them. There are 13 residues in the CDR3. CDR1 and CDR2 (germline): LGHNA, YSLEER. The CDR3 nucleotides are TGCGCCAGCAGCCAAGATCGCAGGAACACCATATATTTT. Encoded protein: CASSQDRRNTIYF.

This chain connects TRBV7-2 to TRBJ1-5; TRBD1 is a possible D gene (5 bases). V lost 2 bases and J lost 0, with 11 bases in between. This CDR3 has 16 residues. Germline assignment: CDR1 SGHTA and CDR2 FQGNSA. The CDR3 loop is CASSLRGGSSNQPQHF. The DNA for the CDR3 is TGTGCCAGCAGCTTACGGGGGGGGAGTAGCAATCAGCCCCAGCATTTT.

This clone was counted between two and nine times. The J gene is TRBJ1-4, the V gene TRBV4-1; D is perhaps TRBD1 (5 bases). The CDR3 is 15 residues long. Trimming removed 1 base at V and 8 bases at J, with 14 bases between. Germline V lookup: CDR1 MGHRA, CDR2 YSYEKL. In DNA, the CDR3 is TGCGCCAGCAGCCAAGGACAGCCCTTGAGGGAAAAACTGTTTTTT. Translation: CASSQGQPLREKLFF.

The chain uses TRBV4-3 and TRBJ2-7; D gene uncertain. This CDR3 spans 14 amino acids. V lost 0 bases and J 9 bases, leaving 15 bases between the germline ends. Germline V lookup: CDR1 LGHNA, CDR2 YSLEER. This CDR3 is CASSQDQGSPGQYF. CDR3 DNA: TGCGCCAGCAGCCAAGATCAAGGATCCCCCGGGCAGTACTTC.

This rearrangement joins TRBV19 to TRBJ2-5; the D gene is possibly TRBD1 (6 bases). This CDR3 is built from 15 residues. The V end lost 0 bases, the J end lost 2 bases, and 10 bases lay between the germline ends. Germline V gene sequence: CDR1 LNHDA, CDR2 SQIVND (reference sequence). As DNA, the CDR3 is TGTGCCAGTAGTATAGATCAGGGGTTTCAAGAGACCCAGTACTTC. Translation: CASSIDQGFQETQYF. Full variable domain (missing parts from reference TRBV19 and TRBJ2-5): DGGITQSPKYLFRKEGQNVTLSCEQNLNHDAMYWYRQDPGQGLRLIYYSQIVNDFQKGDIAEGYSVSREKKESFPLTVTSAQKNPTAFYLCASSIDQGFQETQYFGPGTRLLVL.

CDR3 region: CASSAGLAGLNEQFF. The CDR3, as DNA: TGTGCCAGCAGCGCGGGACTAGCGGGATTGAATGAGCAGTTCTTC. The V call is TRBV5-4, the J call TRBJ2-1, with 13 bases identical to TRBD2. Unmatched junction bases numbered 5, after V lost 4 bases and J lost 7 bases. From germline, CDR1 is SGHNT and CDR2 YYREEE (reference sequence). This CDR3 is built from 15 residues.

The chain employs TRBV2 and TRBJ2-1; TRBD1 is a possible D gene (6 bases). The CDR3 length is 14 residues. Per germline, CDR1 SNHLY and CDR2 FYNNEI. V lost 8 bases and J lost 8, with 19 bases in between. CDR3 protein: CASFAQGIVHEQFF. The CDR3 nucleotides read TGTGCCAGCTTTGCACAGGGAATCGTCCATGAGCAGTTCTTC.

V is TRBV3-1 (or the pseudogene TRBV3-2) and J is TRBJ1-1, with D maybe TRBD1 (5 bases). Trimming stripped 3 bases from V and 5 bases from J, with 13 bases between. CDR3 length: 14 residues. The germline CDR1 and CDR2 sequences are LGHDT and YNNKEL (reference sequence). The CDR3 sequence is CASSHLGGGTEAFF. The CDR3 DNA reads TGTGCCAGCAGCCACCTTGGGGGGGGAACTGAAGCTTTCTTT.

The V call is TRBV18, the J call TRBJ2-7; 8 nucleotides line up with TRBD1. Germline V CDR1 and CDR2: KGHSH, LQKENI. With 6 bases clipped from V and 3 bases from J, the junction kept 4 bases outside the gene matches. This CDR3 has 13 residues. The CDR3 loop reads CASSQDRGYEQYF. CDR3 coding DNA: TGTGCCAGCTCTCAAGACAGGGGCTACGAGCAGTACTTC.

The V and J genes are TRBV5-1 and TRBJ2-1; 7 bases match TRBD1. Germline CDR1 is SGHRS and CDR2 is YFSETQ. CDR3 length equals 15 residues. The V gene end was trimmed by 3 bases and the J gene end by 1 base; junction bases not matched to a gene: 4. In DNA, the CDR3 is TGCGCCAGCAGCTCGAACAGGGGTTCCTACAATGAGCAGTTCTTC. Protein sequence: CASSSNRGSYNEQFF.

This rearrangement joins TRBV19 to TRBJ2-7; a weak D match, TRBD2 (5 bases). CDR1 LNHDA and CDR2 SQIVND come from the germline V gene (reference sequence). The CDR3 is 16 amino acids. V was cut by 1 base and J by 3 bases, with 16 bases left in between. For the CDR3, the DNA is TGTGCCAGTAGTATAGCAGCGGCAGGAGAACGCTACGAGCAGTACTTC. Translated: CASSIAAAGERYEQYF.

Only one count was recorded for this clone. The rearrangement uses TRBV3-1 (or the pseudogene TRBV3-2) and TRBJ1-2, with D perhaps matching TRBD1 (6 bases). The CDR3 has 14 residues. The ends were cut back, 4 bases at V and 2 bases at J, with 11 bases in the middle. Germline V gives CDR1 LGHDT, CDR2 YNNKEL (reference sequence). The DNA of the CDR3 is TGTGCCAGCAGCCGACCGGACAGAAACTATGGCTACACCTTC. Its protein product is CASSRPDRNYGYTF.

The rearrangement joins TRBV5-6 to TRBJ1-6; 7 nucleotides line up with TRBD1. From germline, CDR1 is SGHDT and CDR2 YYEEEE. CDR3 length: 14 residues. J lost 6 bases, V lost 1 base, and 1 base had no gene match. Here the CDR3 reads CASSLQGGNSPLHF. CDR3 DNA: TGTGCCAGCAGCTTGCAGGGGGGTAATTCACCCCTCCACTTT.

This rearrangement joins TRBV10-3 to TRBJ1-2, with TRBD1 identical over 7 bases. V shed 4 bases, J shed 7 bases, and the junction held 9 bases outside the gene matches. Germline values: CDR1 ENHRY, CDR2 SYGVKD. The CDR3 has 14 residues. DNA for the CDR3: TGTGCCATCAGTGCGAATGAGGGGGCGGTTGGCTACACCTTC. Translating it yields CAISANEGAVGYTF.

The V and J genes are TRBV7-3 and TRBJ2-1; 12 bases are a match to TRBD2. The CDR3 sequence is 15 residues long. V lost 2 bases to trimming and J lost 9 bases; unmatched junction nucleotides: 5. Germline V CDR1 and CDR2: SGHTA, FQGTGA. The chain's CDR3 is CASSLFLAGGREQFF. The DNA for the CDR3 is TGTGCCAGCAGCTTATTCCTAGCGGGAGGGCGTGAGCAGTTCTTC. The full variable domain, with the rest looked up from reference TRBV7-3 and TRBJ2-1, is GAGVSQTPSNKVTEKGKYVELRCDPISGHTALYWYRQSLGQGPEFLIYFQGTGAADDSGLPNDRFFAVRPEGSVSTLKIQRTERGDSAVYLCASSLFLAGGREQFFGPGTRLTVL.

The V call is TRBV6-5, the J call TRBJ1-1; D is unresolved. V was shortened by 5 bases and J by 0 bases, with 10 bases between the two germline ends. Germline V gene lookup returns CDR1 MNHEY and CDR2 SVGAGI. CDR3 length equals 14 residues. CDR3 sequence: CASSKTPMNTEAFF. CDR3 coding DNA: TGTGCCAGCAGTAAGACCCCCATGAACACTGAAGCTTTCTTT.

V usage is TRBV3-1 (or the pseudogene TRBV3-2) and J usage is TRBJ2-7; maybe TRBD1 (7 bases). CDR3 length: 14 residues. Germline V gene sequence: CDR1 LGHDT, CDR2 YNNKEL (reference sequence). Trimming cost V 4 bases and J 7 bases, with 17 bases left between them. CDR3 nucleotide sequence: TGTGCCAGCAGCCGCTCGGAGGGGGCGGGAGAGCAGTACTTC. This gives the protein CASSRSEGAGEQYF.

This clone was seen only once. V and J are TRBV19 and TRBJ2-5; TRBD2 aligns across 13 bases. The length of the CDR3 is 17 residues. Germline V gives CDR1 LNHDA, CDR2 SQIVND (reference sequence). Trimming cost V 4 bases and J 4 bases; bases outside gene matches: 9. CDR3 DNA: TGTGCCAGTAGTACCGGACTAGCGGGAGACATTACAGAGACCCAGTACTTC. It specifies CASSTGLAGDITETQYF.

The chain is built from TRBV7-2 and TRBJ1-1; TRBD1 is a possible D gene (6 bases). Germline V gives CDR1 SGHTA, CDR2 FQGNSA. This CDR3 is built from 14 residues. V gave up 2 bases and J gave up 3 bases, with 10 bases separating them. For the CDR3, the DNA is TGTGCCAGCAGCTTATCAGGGACATACACTGAAGCTTTCTTT. It encodes CASSLSGTYTEAFF.

This chain connects TRBV5-1 to TRBJ2-2, with unresolved D. The length of the CDR3 is 14 residues. Between the trimmed V and J ends, which lost 0 bases and 6 bases, there was a span of 9 bases. Per germline, CDR1 SGHRS and CDR2 YFSETQ. The DNA for the CDR3 is TGCGCCAGCAGCTTGGGATGGGGTTCCGGGGAGCTGTTTTTT. Its protein is CASSLGWGSGELFF.

Written as DNA, the CDR3 is TGTGCCAGAAGCCCGGACAGAGGGAATCAGCCCCAGCATTTT. Its protein product is CARSPDRGNQPQHF. The chain carries TRBV5-3 and TRBJ1-5; D might be TRBD1 (6 bases). TRBV5-3 is sorted into the ORF group, with uncertain function. Trimming removed 4 bases at V and 4 bases at J, with 12 bases between. CDR3 length: 14 amino acids.

Only a few counts were recorded for this clone. The chain joins TRBV27 to TRBJ2-3; D is unresolved. From germline, CDR1 is MNHEY and CDR2 SMNVEV (reference sequence). The CDR3 sequence is 16 residues long. V lost 6 bases, J lost 4 bases, and 20 bases lay in between. The CDR3 sequence: CASSPIVVPVADTQYF. In nucleotides, the CDR3 is TGTGCCAGCAGCCCTATCGTCGTGCCGGTGGCAGATACGCAGTATTTT.

The V call is TRBV3-1 (or the pseudogene TRBV3-2), the J call TRBJ2-1; TRBD1 matches at 7 bases. The J segment lost 4 bases and the V segment lost 0 bases, leaving 9 bases of the junction unmatched. This CDR3 contains 17 residues. Germline-derived CDR1 and CDR2 are LGHDT and YNNKEL (reference sequence). The CDR3 sequence is CASSQDFAQGEYNEQFF. DNA for the CDR3: TGTGCCAGCAGCCAAGATTTCGCGCAGGGGGAGTACAATGAGCAGTTCTTC.

The V gene is TRBV7-2, the J gene TRBJ2-1; unclear D gene. This CDR3 is built from 11 residues. The ends were cut back, 2 bases at V and 6 bases at J, with 2 bases in the middle. From germline, CDR1 is SGHTA and CDR2 FQGNSA. CDR3 region: CASSLFNEQFF. In nucleotides, the CDR3 is TGTGCCAGCAGCTTATTCAATGAGCAGTTCTTC.

This chain links TRBV6-5 with TRBJ2-7; possibly TRBD1 or TRBD2 for D (5 bases each). The V end was cut by 2 bases, the J end by 4 bases, with 18 bases between. The CDR3 sequence is 16 residues long. Germline assignment: CDR1 MNHEY and CDR2 SVGAGI. As DNA, the CDR3 is TGTGCCAGCAGTTACACTCATGGGGGTTTAGCGTACGAGCAGTACTTC. This sequence encodes CASSYTHGGLAYEQYF.

The gene calls are TRBV6-6 and TRBJ2-5, with no clear D. V was trimmed by 8 bases and J by 2 bases, leaving 3 bases between them. CDR3 length equals 10 residues. Germline-derived CDR1 and CDR2 are MNHNY and SVGAGI (reference sequence). CDR3 sequence (DNA): TGTGCCAGCGCTCAAGAGACCCAGTACTTC. It specifies CASAQETQYF.

J is TRBJ1-2 and V is TRBV5-1; TRBD1 agrees at 9 bases. The length of the CDR3 is 14 residues. The germline V gene has CDR1 SGHRS and CDR2 YFSETQ. The V and J ends lost 4 bases and 4 bases, in that order; junction bases with no gene match: 5. The chain's CDR3 is CASSAQGAGYGYTF. The CDR3 DNA reads as TGCGCCAGCAGCGCACAGGGGGCCGGCTATGGCTACACCTTC.